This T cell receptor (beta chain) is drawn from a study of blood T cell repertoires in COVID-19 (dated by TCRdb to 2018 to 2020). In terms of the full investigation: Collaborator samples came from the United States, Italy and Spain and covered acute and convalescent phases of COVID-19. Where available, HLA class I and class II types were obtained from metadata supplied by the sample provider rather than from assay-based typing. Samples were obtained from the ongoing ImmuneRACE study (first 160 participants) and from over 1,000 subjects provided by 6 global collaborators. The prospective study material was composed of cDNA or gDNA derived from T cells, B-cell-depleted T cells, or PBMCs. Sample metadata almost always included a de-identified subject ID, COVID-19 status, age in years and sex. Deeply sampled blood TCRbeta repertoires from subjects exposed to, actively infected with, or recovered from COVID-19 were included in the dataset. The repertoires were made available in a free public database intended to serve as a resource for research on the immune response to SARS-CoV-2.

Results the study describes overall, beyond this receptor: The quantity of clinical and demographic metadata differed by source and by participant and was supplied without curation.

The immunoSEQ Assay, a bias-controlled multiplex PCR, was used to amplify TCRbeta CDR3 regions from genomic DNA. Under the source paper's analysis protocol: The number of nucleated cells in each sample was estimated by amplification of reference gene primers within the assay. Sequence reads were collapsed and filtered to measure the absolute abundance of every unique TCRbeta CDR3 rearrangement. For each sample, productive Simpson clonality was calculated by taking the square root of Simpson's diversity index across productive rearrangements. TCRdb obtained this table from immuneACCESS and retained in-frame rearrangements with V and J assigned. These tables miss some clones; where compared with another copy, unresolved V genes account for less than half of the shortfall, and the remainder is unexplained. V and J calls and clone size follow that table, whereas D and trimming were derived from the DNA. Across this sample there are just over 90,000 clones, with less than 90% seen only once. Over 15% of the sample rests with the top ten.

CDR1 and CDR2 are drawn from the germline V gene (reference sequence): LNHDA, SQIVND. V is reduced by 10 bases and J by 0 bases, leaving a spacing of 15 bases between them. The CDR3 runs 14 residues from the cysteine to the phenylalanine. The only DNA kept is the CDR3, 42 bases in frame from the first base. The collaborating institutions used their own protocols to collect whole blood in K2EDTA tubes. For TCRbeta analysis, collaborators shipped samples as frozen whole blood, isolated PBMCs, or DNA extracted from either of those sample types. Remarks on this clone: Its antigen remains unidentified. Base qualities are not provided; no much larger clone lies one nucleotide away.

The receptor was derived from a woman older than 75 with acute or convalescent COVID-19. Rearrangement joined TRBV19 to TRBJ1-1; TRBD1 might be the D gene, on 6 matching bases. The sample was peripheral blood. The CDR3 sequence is CATLPDRMNTEAFF. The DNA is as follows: TGTGCCACCTTACCCGACAGGATGAACACTGAAGCTTTCTTT.